The 15 T cell receptor beta chains in this list originate from one sample, sequenced in a study of blood T cell repertoires in COVID-19. This table comes from immunoSEQ multiplex PCR, and its TCRdb copy is limited to in-frame clones, with some not included. The table has 50,000 to 75,000 clones, roughly 80% seen once. Sequencing was performed on peripheral blood. These receptors were obtained from a man between 60 and 75 years old with acute or convalescent COVID-19.

This chain joins TRBV5-6 and TRBJ1-5, with D possibly being TRBD1 (5 bases). This CDR3 contains 16 residues. The V and J ends lost 3 bases and 0 bases respectively, with 13 bases between them. Germline CDR1 SGHDT, CDR2 YYEEEE. The CDR3 DNA reads as TGTGCCAGCAGCTCTTTACAGGAGCATAGCAATCAGCCCCAGCATTTT. Translation: CASSSLQEHSNQPQHF.

The rearrangement links TRBV4-2 to TRBJ2-7; 11 bases map to TRBD1. Germline V gives CDR1 LGHNA, CDR2 YNFKEQ. J lost 0 bases, V lost 1 base, and 2 bases had no gene match. The CDR3 contains 16 residues. The CDR3 DNA reads TGTGCCAGCAGCCAAGCGGGACAGGGGGTCTCCTACGAGCAGTACTTC. Protein: CASSQAGQGVSYEQYF.

The chain carries TRBV24-1 and TRBJ2-1; 11 bases are shared with TRBD2. Looked up from germline, CDR1 is KGHDR and CDR2 is SFDVKD. This CDR3 comprises 13 residues. After removal of 4 bases from V and 10 bases from J, the junction contained 2 bases not matched to a gene. This chain's CDR3 is CATSEGLAEEQFF. The CDR3 DNA is TGTGCCACCAGTGAGGGACTAGCGGAGGAGCAGTTCTTC.

The CDR3 sequence: CASRGDNSYEQYF. The CDR3 region has the DNA TGTGCCAGCAGAGGGGACAACTCCTACGAGCAGTACTTC. This chain joins TRBV12-3 or TRBV12-4 and TRBJ2-7; D perhaps matches TRBD1 (6 bases). The CDR3 is 13 amino acids. The V end was cut by 6 bases, the J end by 0 bases, with 9 bases between.

V gene TRBV19 combines with J gene TRBJ1-4, with D possibly being TRBD1 (6 bases). Germline V gives CDR1 LNHDA, CDR2 SQIVND (reference sequence). V lost 4 bases to trimming and J lost 0 bases, with 15 bases between them. This CDR3 contains 17 residues. The CDR3 sequence: CASSRSRGVATNEKLFF. The CDR3 DNA sequence: TGTGCCAGTAGTAGGAGCAGGGGAGTGGCAACTAATGAAAAACTGTTTTTT. Looking up the rest from reference TRBV19 and TRBJ1-4 gives the full variable domain: DGGITQSPKYLFRKEGQNVTLSCEQNLNHDAMYWYRQDPGQGLRLIYYSQIVNDFQKGDIAEGYSVSREKKESFPLTVTSAQKNPTAFYLCASSRSRGVATNEKLFFGSGTQLSVL.

This clone was observed a single time. The chain has TRBV19 and TRBJ2-1; TRBD1 agrees at 9 bases. V was pared by 3 bases and J by 5 bases, with 8 bases of the junction left unmatched. CDR1 LNHDA and CDR2 SQIVND come from the germline V gene (reference sequence). This CDR3 comprises 16 residues. The CDR3 here is CASSIIGTGSHNEQFF. CDR3 DNA: TGTGCCAGTAGTATTATAGGGACAGGGAGTCACAATGAGCAGTTCTTC.

The chain recombines TRBV19 with TRBJ1-5; 9 bases match TRBD1. The V gene end was trimmed by 6 bases and the J gene end by 1 base; junction bases not matched to a gene: 4. Germline V gene sequence: CDR1 LNHDA, CDR2 SQIVND (reference sequence). CDR3 length: 15 amino acids. CDR3 in amino acids: CASRRQGGSNQPQHF. CDR3 in DNA: TGTGCCAGTAGAAGACAGGGGGGGAGCAATCAGCCCCAGCATTTT.

This clone has only one observation. V is TRBV7-9 and J is TRBJ2-3; D is unclear. Germline V gene lookup returns CDR1 SEHNR and CDR2 FQNEAQ (reference sequence). Trimming shortened V by 3 bases and J by 2 bases, and 9 bases separated the two germline ends. CDR3 length: 14 amino acids. Here the CDR3 DNA reads TGTGCCAGCAGCTTCGACACCGACACAGATACGCAGTATTTT. It encodes CASSFDTDTDTQYF.

The rearrangement joins TRBV18 to TRBJ2-3; D uncertain. Germline values: CDR1 KGHSH, CDR2 LQKENI. The CDR3 is 12 residues long. V lost 6 bases and J lost 0, with 4 bases in between. CDR3 amino acids: CASSTSTDTQYF. As DNA, the CDR3 is TGTGCCAGCTCGACTAGCACAGATACGCAGTATTTT.

This clone appeared a single time. The chain has TRBV4-2 and TRBJ2-7; TRBD1 matches 11 bases. The CDR3 consists of 18 residues. V dropped 0 bases and J dropped 1; count of bases not matched to a gene: 8. Germline V lookup: CDR1 LGHNA, CDR2 YNFKEQ. The CDR3 reads CASSQDTGQGETSYEQYF. DNA for the CDR3: TGTGCCAGCAGCCAAGATACGGGACAGGGGGAGACTTCCTACGAGCAGTACTTC.

This clone has more than one count but fewer than ten. For the CDR3, the DNA is TGTGCCAGCAGCAAGGGACTAGCGGGAGGTGGCTACGAGCAGTACTTC. Its protein is CASSKGLAGGGYEQYF. The genes are TRBV6-6 and TRBJ2-7; 15 positions agree with TRBD2. The V gene end was trimmed by 6 bases and the J gene end by 3 bases; junction bases not matched to a gene: 6. The CDR3 covers 16 residues. Germline-derived CDR1 and CDR2 are MNHNY and SVGAGI (reference sequence).

The V gene is TRBV28, the J gene TRBJ1-6; 10 nucleotides align to TRBD1. The CDR3 has 19 amino acids. Germline CDR1 and CDR2: MDHEN and SYDVKM. After removal of 5 bases from V and 1 base from J, the junction contained 11 bases not matched to a gene. CDR3 DNA sequence: TGTGCCAGCAGTGGGGCGGGACAGGGGTTAGGGTCCTATAATTCACCCCTCCACTTT. This codes for CASSGAGQGLGSYNSPLHF.

This clone was seen once. The chain recombines TRBV5-6 with TRBJ1-1; 7 positions agree with TRBD1. CDR1 is SGHDT, CDR2 YYEEEE, per germline. Germline trimming cut 3 bases from V and 3 bases from J; bases unmatched to any gene: 8. The CDR3 runs 15 residues. The CDR3 protein is CASSSLRGSYTEAFF. In DNA form, the CDR3 reads TGTGCCAGCAGCTCCCTCAGGGGGTCGTACACTGAAGCTTTCTTT.

The J gene is TRBJ1-5, the V gene TRBV18; maybe TRBD1 (5 bases). The CDR3 is made up of 15 amino acids. Trimming removed 5 bases from V and 0 bases from J, with 11 bases in between. The V gene's germline CDR1 is KGHSH and CDR2 LQKENI. CDR3 bases: TGTGCCAGCTCAACGACAGCTACTAGCAATCAGCCCCAGCATTTT. This sequence encodes CASSTTATSNQPQHF.

The chain uses TRBV19 and TRBJ2-1; 9 nucleotides agree with TRBD1. This CDR3 is 16 amino acids long. Germline CDR1 reads LNHDA; CDR2 reads SQIVND (reference sequence). Unmatched junction bases numbered 11, after V lost 4 bases and J lost 7 bases. CDR3 nucleotide sequence: TGTGCCAGTAGTAGGACAGGGGCCTCCCCTAGGAATGAGCAGTTCTTC. Translated, it gives CASSRTGASPRNEQFF.